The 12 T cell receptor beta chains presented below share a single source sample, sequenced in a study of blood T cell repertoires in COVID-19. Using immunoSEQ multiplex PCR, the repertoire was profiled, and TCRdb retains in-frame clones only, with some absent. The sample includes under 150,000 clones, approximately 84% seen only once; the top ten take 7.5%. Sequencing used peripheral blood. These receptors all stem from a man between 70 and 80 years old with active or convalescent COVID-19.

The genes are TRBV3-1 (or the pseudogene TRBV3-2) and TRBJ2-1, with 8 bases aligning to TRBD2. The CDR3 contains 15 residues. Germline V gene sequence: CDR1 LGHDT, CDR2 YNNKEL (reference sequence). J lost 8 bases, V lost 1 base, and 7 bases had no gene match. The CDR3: CASSQGNSGTDEQFF. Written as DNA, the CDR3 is TGTGCCAGCAGCCAAGGTAATAGCGGGACCGATGAGCAGTTCTTC.

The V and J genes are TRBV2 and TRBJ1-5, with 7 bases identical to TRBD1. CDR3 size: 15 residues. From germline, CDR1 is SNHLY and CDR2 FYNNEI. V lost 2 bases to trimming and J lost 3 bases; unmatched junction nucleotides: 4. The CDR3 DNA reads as TGTGCCAGCAGTGAACGACAGGGCGACAATCAGCCCCAGCATTTT. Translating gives CASSERQGDNQPQHF.

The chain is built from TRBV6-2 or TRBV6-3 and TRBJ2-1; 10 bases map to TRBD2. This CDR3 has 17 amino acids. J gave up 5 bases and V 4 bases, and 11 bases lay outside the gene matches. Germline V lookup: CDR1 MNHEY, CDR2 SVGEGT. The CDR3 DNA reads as TGTGCCAGCAGTTCCCTCCGGATAGCGGGGGGAAACAATGAGCAGTTCTTC. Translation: CASSSLRIAGGNNEQFF.

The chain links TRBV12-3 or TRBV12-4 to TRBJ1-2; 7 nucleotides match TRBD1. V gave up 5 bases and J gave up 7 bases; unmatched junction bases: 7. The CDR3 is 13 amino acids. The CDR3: CASSGGQKGGYTF. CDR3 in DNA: TGTGCCAGCAGTGGGGGACAGAAGGGTGGCTACACCTTC.

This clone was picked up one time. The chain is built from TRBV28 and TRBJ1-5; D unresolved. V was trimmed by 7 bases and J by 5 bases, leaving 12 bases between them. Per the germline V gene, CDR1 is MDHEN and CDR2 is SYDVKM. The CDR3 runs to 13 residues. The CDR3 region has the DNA TGTGCCAGCACCTTAACGGGTTATCAGCCCCAGCATTTT. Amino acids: CASTLTGYQPQHF.

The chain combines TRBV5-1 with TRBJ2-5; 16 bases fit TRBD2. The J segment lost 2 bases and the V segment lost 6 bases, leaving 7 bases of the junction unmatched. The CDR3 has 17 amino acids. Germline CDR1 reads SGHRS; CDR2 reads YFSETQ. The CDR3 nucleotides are TGCGCCAGCACCCCGGGACTAGCGGGGGGGCTTCAAGAGACCCAGTACTTC. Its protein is CASTPGLAGGLQETQYF.

CDR3 sequence (DNA): TGTGCCAGCAGCCACGGACAGGCCCGTGGGGAAAAACTGTTTTTT. Translation gives CASSHGQARGEKLFF. This chain uses TRBV3-1 (or the pseudogene TRBV3-2) with TRBJ1-4, with 7 bases that match TRBD1. CDR1 LGHDT and CDR2 YNNKEL come from the germline V gene (reference sequence). V lost 3 bases to trimming and J lost 8 bases; unmatched junction nucleotides: 9. CDR3 length: 15 amino acids.

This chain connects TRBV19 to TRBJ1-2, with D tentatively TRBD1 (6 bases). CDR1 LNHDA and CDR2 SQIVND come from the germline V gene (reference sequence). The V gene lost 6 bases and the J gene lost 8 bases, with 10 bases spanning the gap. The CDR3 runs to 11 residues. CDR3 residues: CASSGGRGYTF. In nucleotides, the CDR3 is TGTGCCAGTAGCGGGGGGCGAGGCTACACCTTC.

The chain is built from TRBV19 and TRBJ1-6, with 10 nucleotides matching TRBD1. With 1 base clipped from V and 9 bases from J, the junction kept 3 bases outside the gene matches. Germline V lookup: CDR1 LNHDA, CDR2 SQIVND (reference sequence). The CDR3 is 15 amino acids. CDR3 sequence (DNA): TGTGCCAGTAGTATAGTGGGGGACAGGGGTTCACCCCTCCACTTT. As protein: CASSIVGDRGSPLHF.

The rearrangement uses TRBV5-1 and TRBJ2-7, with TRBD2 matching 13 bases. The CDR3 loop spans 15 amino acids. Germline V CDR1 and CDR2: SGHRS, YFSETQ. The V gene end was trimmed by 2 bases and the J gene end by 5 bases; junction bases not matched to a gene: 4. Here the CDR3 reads CASSFFTSGRDEQYF. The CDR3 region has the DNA TGCGCCAGCAGCTTTTTCACTAGCGGGAGGGACGAGCAGTACTTC. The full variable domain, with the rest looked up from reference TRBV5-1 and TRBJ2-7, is KAGVTQTPRYLIKTRGQQVTLSCSPISGHRSVSWYQQTPGQGLQFLFEYFSETQRNKGNFPGRFSGRQFSNSRSEMNVSTLELGDSALYLCASSFFTSGRDEQYFGPGTRLTVT.

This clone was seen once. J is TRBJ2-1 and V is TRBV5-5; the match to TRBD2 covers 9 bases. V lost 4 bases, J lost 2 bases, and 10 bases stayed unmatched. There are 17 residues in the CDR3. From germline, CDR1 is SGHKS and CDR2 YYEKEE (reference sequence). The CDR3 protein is CASSNSPLAGPYNEQFF. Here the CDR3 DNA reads TGTGCCAGCAGCAACTCGCCCCTAGCGGGACCCTACAATGAGCAGTTCTTC.

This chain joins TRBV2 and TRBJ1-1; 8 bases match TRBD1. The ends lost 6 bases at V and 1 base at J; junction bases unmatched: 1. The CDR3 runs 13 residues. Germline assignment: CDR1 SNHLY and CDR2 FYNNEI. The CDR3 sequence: CASRGTGNTEAFF. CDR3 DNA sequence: TGTGCCAGCAGAGGGACAGGGAACACTGAAGCTTTCTTT.